These 21 T cell receptor beta chains were all obtained from the same sample, sequenced in a study of CD8+CD57+ T cells in acquired aplastic anemia. Profiling that covered TCR beta VDJ and CDR3 relied on genomic DNA as its template. A single record per CDR3 protein comes from TCRdb applying MiXCR to the reads. The sample shows over 200,000 distinct CDR3 sequences, around 60% of them seen only once. The sequenced material came from sorted CD4+, CD8+, or CD8+CD57+ T cells (not recorded which) from PBMCs. These receptors originate from a human donor in good health.

Remarks on this clonotype: The junction shows a germline mismatch at one end, possibly a read error. The CDR3 nucleotides read TGTGCCAGCAGCCCTTCAGGGGCCCACGAGCAGTACTTC. It codes for CASSPSGAHEQYF. The rearrangement links TRBV5-1 to TRBJ2-7; D might be TRBD1 (6 bases). The germline CDR1 and CDR2 sequences are SGHRS and YFSETQ. The CDR3 sequence is 13 residues long.

This chain joins TRBV7-6 and TRBJ2-7, with 9 bases aligning to TRBD1. This CDR3 contains 14 residues. Germline V gives CDR1 SGHVS, CDR2 FNYEAQ. V lost 3 bases and J lost 5; bases outside the gene matches: 5. Here the CDR3 reads CASSLGQGRNEQYF. As DNA, the CDR3 is TGTGCCAGCAGCTTGGGACAGGGAAGGAACGAGCAGTACTTC.

Regarding this clonotype: It may be a read error: a sequence one base away is much more abundant. The rearrangement links TRBV6-1 to TRBJ1-6; perhaps TRBD1 as D (5 bases). Germline V gene lookup returns CDR1 MNHNS and CDR2 SASEGT. CDR3 length equals 15 residues. The CDR3 nucleotides read TGTGCCAGCAGTGAAGTTGCAGGGATGAGTTCACTCCTCCACTTT. Translated, it gives CASSEVAGMSSLLHF.

The J gene is TRBJ2-3, the V gene TRBV15; D gene unclear. The V end was cut by 9 bases, the J end by 0 bases, with 13 bases between. This CDR3 is built from 14 residues. In germline, CDR1 is LNHNV, CDR2 YYDKDF (reference sequence). CDR3 DNA sequence: TGTGCCACTAAGGGCAGGTCTAGCACAGATACGCAGTATTTT. Translating gives CATKGRSSTDTQYF.

The chain combines TRBV5-1 with TRBJ2-5, with 8 positions matching TRBD2. Germline CDR1 SGHRS, CDR2 YFSETQ. The CDR3 runs 14 residues. The J segment lost 4 bases and the V segment lost 4 bases, leaving 6 bases of the junction unmatched. CDR3 nucleotide sequence: TGCGCCAGCAGCGAAGCGGGAGCTGGAGAGACCCAGTACTTC. This sequence encodes CASSEAGAGETQYF.

This clonotype was recorded at least ten times. The chain links TRBV15 to TRBJ2-7, with no clear D. Trimming took off 5 bases at V and 3 bases at J, with 20 bases between the two ends. CDR1 is LNHNV and CDR2 is YYDKDF in the germline V gene (reference sequence). The CDR3 spans 16 residues. The CDR3 reads CATSGAPHPPHYEQYF. The DNA for the CDR3 is TGTGCCACCAGCGGAGCCCCCCACCCTCCACACTACGAGCAGTACTTC.

The chain combines TRBV2 with TRBJ1-3, with D maybe TRBD1 (5 bases). The CDR3 length is 15 residues. The V end was cut by 4 bases, the J end by 0 bases, with 10 bases between. CDR1 is SNHLY, CDR2 FYNNEI, per germline. The CDR3 here is CASSVGLNSGNTIYF. Here the CDR3 DNA reads TGTGCCAGCAGTGTGGGACTTAACTCTGGAAACACCATATATTTT.

This clonotype appeared a few times. The chain has TRBV20-1 and TRBJ2-5, with unresolved D. This CDR3 has 12 residues. In germline, CDR1 is DFQATT, CDR2 SNEGSKA (reference sequence). Trimming took 6 bases from V and 5 from J, leaving 13 bases between them. CDR3 in DNA: TGCAGTGCACCCTCGCGCCGGGAGACCCAGTACTTC. It is translated as CSAPSRRETQYF.

This rearrangement joins TRBV29-1 to TRBJ2-5; 9 nucleotides match TRBD2. The germline gives CDR1 SQVTM, CDR2 ANQGSEA. Unmatched junction bases numbered 12, after V lost 3 bases and J lost 7 bases. The CDR3 is 15 amino acids. The CDR3 nucleotides are TGCAGCGTTGATGGGGGTGCTAGCGGGATGGGGACCCAGTACTTC. Its protein product is CSVDGGASGMGTQYF.

J is TRBJ2-3 and V is TRBV29-1; 14 bases match TRBD2. The germline V gene has CDR1 SQVTM and CDR2 ANQGSEA. V shed 8 bases, J shed 1 base, and the junction held 8 bases outside the gene matches. This CDR3 contains 16 residues. As DNA, the CDR3 is TGCAGCATACCGGGACTAGCGGGGGTAGGCACAGATACGCAGTATTTT. It encodes CSIPGLAGVGTDTQYF.

The table lists this clonotype with a count of one. The chain employs TRBV10-3 and TRBJ2-7; 9 nucleotides align to TRBD1. CDR1 is ENHRY, CDR2 SYGVKD, per germline. The CDR3 runs 14 residues. J gave up 6 bases and V 4 bases, and 7 bases lay outside the gene matches. DNA for the CDR3: TGTGCCATCAGTGCGACAGGGGGACAGGGCGAGCAGTACTTC. This codes for CAISATGGQGEQYF.

This rearrangement joins TRBV9 to TRBJ1-5; 11 nucleotides line up with TRBD1. V lost 1 base to trimming and J lost 7 bases; unmatched junction nucleotides: 4. CDR3 length equals 15 residues. Germline CDR1 and CDR2: SGDLS and YYNGEE. The CDR3 reads CASSVYGDRGQPQHF. The CDR3, as DNA: TGTGCCAGCAGCGTATACGGGGACAGGGGGCAGCCCCAGCATTTT.

This clonotype showed up just a few times. The genes are TRBV2 and TRBJ1-2; D perhaps matches TRBD1 (5 bases). The CDR3 runs 14 residues. The V and J ends lost 0 bases and 8 bases respectively, with 13 bases between them. Per germline, CDR1 SNHLY and CDR2 FYNNEI. The CDR3, as DNA: TGTGCCAGCAGTGAAGCCGCAGGGACCAACGGCTACACCTTC. Translation gives CASSEAAGTNGYTF.

V usage is TRBV29-1 and J usage is TRBJ1-2, with a possible D match to TRBD1 (5 bases). Germline CDR1 and CDR2: SQVTM and ANQGSEA. The CDR3 totals 11 residues. In DNA, the CDR3 is TGCACCGGTCGAGGGGTAGATGGCTACACCTTC. It translates to CTGRGVDGYTF.

This chain joins TRBV2 and TRBJ1-4, with D hard to call. Germline CDR1 reads SNHLY; CDR2 reads FYNNEI. V was cut by 0 bases and J by 7 bases, with 12 bases left in between. This CDR3 has 15 residues. CDR3 sequence: CASSEAEARGEKLFF. The CDR3 region has the DNA TGTGCCAGCAGTGAAGCGGAGGCGCGGGGTGAAAAACTGTTTTTT. Using reference TRBV2 and TRBJ1-4 for the parts outside the CDR3, the full variable domain is EPEVTQTPSHQVTQMGQEVILRCVPISNHLYFYWYRQILGQKVEFLVSFYNNEISEKSEIFDDQFSVERPDGSNFTLKIRSTKLEDSAMYFCASSEAEARGEKLFFGSGTQLSVL.

This rearrangement joins TRBV7-9 to TRBJ2-7, with TRBD1 as a possible D gene (6 bases). Trimming left V 7 bases short and J 2 bases short, with 9 bases between. Germline loops: CDR1 SEHNR, CDR2 FQNEAQ (reference sequence). CDR3 length: 12 residues. Here the CDR3 reads CASTNRAYEQYF. In DNA, the CDR3 is TGTGCCAGCACAAACAGGGCCTACGAGCAGTACTTC.

This clonotype was picked up many times. J is TRBJ1-1 and V is TRBV4-3, with D maybe TRBD1 (5 bases). The CDR3 has 13 residues. Between the trimmed V and J ends, which lost 1 base and 7 bases, there was a span of 10 bases. Germline V gives CDR1 LGHNA, CDR2 YSLEER. CDR3 protein: CASSQAGTGEAFF. CDR3 nucleotides: TGCGCCAGCAGCCAAGCCGGGACGGGTGAAGCTTTCTTT.

This clonotype occurred many times. The genes are TRBV6-4 and TRBJ2-3, with 14 bases matching TRBD2. The CDR3 consists of 16 residues. Germline V lookup: CDR1 MRHNA, CDR2 SNTAGT. The ends lost 0 bases at V and 4 bases at J; junction bases unmatched: 0. CDR3 residues: CASSDSTSGGADTQYF. The DNA for the CDR3 is TGTGCCAGCAGTGACTCGACTAGCGGGGGGGCAGATACGCAGTATTTT.

In its sample, this clonotype was seen many times. The gene calls are TRBV27 and TRBJ1-2; D not resolved. The CDR3 has 13 residues. V lost 7 bases, J lost 4 bases, and 13 bases lay in between. Germline V gene lookup returns CDR1 MNHEY and CDR2 SMNVEV (reference sequence). CDR3 residues: CASTSLSSYGYTF. The CDR3 region has the DNA TGTGCCAGCACCTCGTTGTCCAGCTATGGCTACACCTTC.

The genes are TRBV7-2 and TRBJ2-7, with 10 positions matching TRBD2. Germline assignment: CDR1 SGHTA and CDR2 FQGNSA. V trimming: 9 bases; J trimming: 3 bases; junction bases outside the gene matches: 2. The CDR3 covers 12 residues. DNA for the CDR3: TGTGCCAGTACTAGCGGGGTCTACGAGCAGTACTTC. Translating gives CASTSGVYEQYF.

The genes are TRBV24-1 and TRBJ1-2; 7 nucleotides line up with TRBD1. CDR1 is KGHDR, CDR2 SFDVKD, per germline. This CDR3 has 14 amino acids. V was clipped by 3 bases and J by 11 bases; unmatched bases: 11. The CDR3 DNA follows: TGTGCCACCAGTGATCCTAGGTGGCAGGGGGGGTACACCTTC. Translating it yields CATSDPRWQGGYTF.